The clone carrying this T cell receptor beta chain was detected once. What it recognizes is unknown. Per germline, CDR1 ENHRY and CDR2 SYGVKD. V was pared by 0 bases and J by 1 base, with 12 bases between. The CDR3 has 17 residues. The data stem from a study of T cells in localized non-small cell lung cancer. Findings and limits, study-wide: Maximal T cell clonality occurred in uninvolved adjacent lung, with tumor ranking below it. Since sequencing was restricted to only one region of the tumor, intratumor heterogeneity remains a possibility. Researchers found a median around 50 of the top 100 tumor clones in adjacent lung.

Generated by immunoSEQ multiplex PCR, the TCRdb table keeps only in-frame clones and is missing some. This table has tens of thousands of clones, over 80% appearing once. Sequences were derived from peripheral blood mononuclear cells, sampled before any cancer treatment. The sequence derives from a man aged 40-75 years with stage III lung adenocarcinoma. The rearrangement links TRBV10-3 to TRBJ2-2; D possibly corresponds to TRBD1 (6 bases). Here the CDR3 reads CAISESTGRENTGELFF. CDR3 DNA: TGTGCCATCAGTGAGTCGACAGGCAGGGAGAACACCGGGGAGCTGTTTTTT.